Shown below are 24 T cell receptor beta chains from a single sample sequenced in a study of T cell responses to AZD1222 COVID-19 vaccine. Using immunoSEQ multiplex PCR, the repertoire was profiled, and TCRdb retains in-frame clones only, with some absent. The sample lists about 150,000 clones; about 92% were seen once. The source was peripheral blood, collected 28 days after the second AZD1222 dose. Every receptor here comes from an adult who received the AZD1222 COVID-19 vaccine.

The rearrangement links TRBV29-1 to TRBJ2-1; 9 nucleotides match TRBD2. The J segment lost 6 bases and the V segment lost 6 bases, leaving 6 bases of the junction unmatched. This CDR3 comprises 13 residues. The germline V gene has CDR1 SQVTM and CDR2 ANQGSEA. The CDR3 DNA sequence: TGCAGCGTCGCCCCGGGACTAGCCAATGAGCAGTTCTTC. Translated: CSVAPGLANEQFF.

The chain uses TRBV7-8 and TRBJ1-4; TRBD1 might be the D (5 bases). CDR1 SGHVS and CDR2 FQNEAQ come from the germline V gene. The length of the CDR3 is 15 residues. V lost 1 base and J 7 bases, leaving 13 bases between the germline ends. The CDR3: CASSLVRQGGEKLFF. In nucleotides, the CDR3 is TGTGCCAGCAGCTTAGTTCGTCAGGGAGGTGAAAAACTGTTTTTT.

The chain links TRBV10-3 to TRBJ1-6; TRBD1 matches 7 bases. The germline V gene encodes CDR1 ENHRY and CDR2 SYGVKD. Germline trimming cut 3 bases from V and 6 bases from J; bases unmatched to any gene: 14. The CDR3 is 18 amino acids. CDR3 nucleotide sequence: TGTGCCATCAGTGACCGGGACAGCTTGATTAGCTCTAATTCACCCCTCCACTTT. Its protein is CAISDRDSLISSNSPLHF.

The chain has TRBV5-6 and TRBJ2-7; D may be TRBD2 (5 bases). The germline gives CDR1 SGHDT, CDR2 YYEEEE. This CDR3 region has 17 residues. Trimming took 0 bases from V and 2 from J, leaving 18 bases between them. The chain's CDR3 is CASSLERARTATYEQYF. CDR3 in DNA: TGTGCCAGCAGCTTGGAACGGGCCCGGACTGCGACCTACGAGCAGTACTTC.

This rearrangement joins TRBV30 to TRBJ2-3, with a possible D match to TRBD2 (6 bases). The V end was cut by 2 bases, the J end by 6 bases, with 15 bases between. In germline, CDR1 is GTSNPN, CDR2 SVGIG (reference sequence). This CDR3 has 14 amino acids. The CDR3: CAWSKGGTGDTQYF. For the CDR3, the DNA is TGTGCCTGGAGTAAGGGCGGGACTGGGGATACGCAGTATTTT.

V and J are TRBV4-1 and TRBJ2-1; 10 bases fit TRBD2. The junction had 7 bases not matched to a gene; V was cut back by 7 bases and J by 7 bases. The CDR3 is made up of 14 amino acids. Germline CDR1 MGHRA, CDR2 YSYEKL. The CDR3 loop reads CASTLAGTSNEQFF. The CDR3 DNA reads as TGCGCCAGCACACTAGCGGGAACGAGTAATGAGCAGTTCTTC.

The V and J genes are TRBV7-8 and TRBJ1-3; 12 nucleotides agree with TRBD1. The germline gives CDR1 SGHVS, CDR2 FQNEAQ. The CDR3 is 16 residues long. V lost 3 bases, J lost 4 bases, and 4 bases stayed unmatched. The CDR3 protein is CASSLGQGAPGNTIYF. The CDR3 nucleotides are TGTGCCAGCAGCTTGGGACAGGGGGCGCCCGGAAACACCATATATTTT.

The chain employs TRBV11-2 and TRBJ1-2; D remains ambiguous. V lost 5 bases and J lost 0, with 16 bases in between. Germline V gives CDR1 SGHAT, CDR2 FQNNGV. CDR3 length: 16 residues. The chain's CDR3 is CASSPSLEISNYGYTF. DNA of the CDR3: TGTGCCAGCAGCCCAAGCCTAGAGATCTCTAACTATGGCTACACCTTC.

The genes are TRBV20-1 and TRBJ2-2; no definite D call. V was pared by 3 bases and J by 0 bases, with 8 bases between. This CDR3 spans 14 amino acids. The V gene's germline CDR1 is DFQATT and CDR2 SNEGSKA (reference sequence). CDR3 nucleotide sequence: TGCAGTGCTAGTAATTCTCCGAACACCGGGGAGCTGTTTTTT. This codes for CSASNSPNTGELFF.

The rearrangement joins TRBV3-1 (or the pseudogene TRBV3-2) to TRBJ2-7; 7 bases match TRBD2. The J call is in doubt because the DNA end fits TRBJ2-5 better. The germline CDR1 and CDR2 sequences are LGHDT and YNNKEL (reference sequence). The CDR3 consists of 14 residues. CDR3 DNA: TGTGCCAGCAGCGCAGTTGAGGGCGGGAGGACCCAGTACTTC. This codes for CASSAVEGGRTQYF.

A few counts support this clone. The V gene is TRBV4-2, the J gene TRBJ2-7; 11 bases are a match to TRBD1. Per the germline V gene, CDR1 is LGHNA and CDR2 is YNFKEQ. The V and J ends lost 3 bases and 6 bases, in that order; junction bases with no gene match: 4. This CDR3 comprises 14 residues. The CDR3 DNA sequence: TGTGCCAGCAGCCAGAGGACAGGGGGCCGCGAGCAGTACTTC. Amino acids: CASSQRTGGREQYF.

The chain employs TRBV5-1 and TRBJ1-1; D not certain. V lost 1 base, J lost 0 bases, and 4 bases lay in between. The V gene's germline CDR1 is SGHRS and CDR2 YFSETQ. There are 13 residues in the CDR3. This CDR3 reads CASSLRVNTEAFF. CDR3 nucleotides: TGCGCCAGCAGCTTGAGGGTGAACACTGAAGCTTTCTTT.

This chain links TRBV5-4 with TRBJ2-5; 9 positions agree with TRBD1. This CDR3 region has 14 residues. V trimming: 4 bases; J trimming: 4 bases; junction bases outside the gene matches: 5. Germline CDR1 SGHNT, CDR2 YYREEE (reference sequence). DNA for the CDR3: TGTGCCAGCAGCCCGGAGGGACAGGGAGAGACCCAGTACTTC. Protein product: CASSPEGQGETQYF.

The chain's CDR3 is CASSLGVTDGSPLHF. CDR3 nucleotide sequence: TGTGCCAGCAGCTTAGGTGTGACAGACGGCTCACCCCTCCACTTT. The genes are TRBV7-9 and TRBJ1-6; D is possibly TRBD1 (5 bases). The CDR3 contains 15 residues. Trimming cost V 1 base and J 10 bases, with 14 bases left between them. The germline CDR1 and CDR2 sequences are SEHNR and FQNEAQ (reference sequence).

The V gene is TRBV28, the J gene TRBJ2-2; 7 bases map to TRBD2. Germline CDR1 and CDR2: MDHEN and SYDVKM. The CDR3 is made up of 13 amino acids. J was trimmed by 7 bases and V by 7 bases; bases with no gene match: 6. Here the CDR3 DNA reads TGTGCCAGCATCGCGGGAGAGGTCGGGGAGCTGTTTTTT. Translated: CASIAGEVGELFF.

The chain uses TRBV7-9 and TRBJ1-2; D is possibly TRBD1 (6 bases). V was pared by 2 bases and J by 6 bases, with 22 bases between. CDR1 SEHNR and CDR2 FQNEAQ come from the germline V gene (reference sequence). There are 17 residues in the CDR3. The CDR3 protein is CASSLKGQGAVVDGYTF. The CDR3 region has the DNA TGTGCCAGCAGCTTAAAGGGACAAGGAGCGGTAGTGGATGGCTACACCTTC.

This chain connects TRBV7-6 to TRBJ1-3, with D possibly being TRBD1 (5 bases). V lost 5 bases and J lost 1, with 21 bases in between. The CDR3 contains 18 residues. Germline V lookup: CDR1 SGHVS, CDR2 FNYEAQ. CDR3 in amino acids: CASSPPPWSSGSGNTIYF. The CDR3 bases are TGTGCCAGCAGCCCTCCCCCGTGGAGTTCAGGGTCTGGAAACACCATATATTTT.

The CDR3 loop is CASSEYRGVAEAFF. CDR3 sequence (DNA): TGTGCCAGCAGTGAATATCGTGGGGTCGCGGAGGCTTTCTTT. This chain joins TRBV25-1 and TRBJ1-1; unclear D gene. V lost 0 bases, J lost 11 bases, and 16 bases lay in between. Germline assignment: CDR1 MGHDK and CDR2 SYGVNS. The CDR3 contains 14 residues.

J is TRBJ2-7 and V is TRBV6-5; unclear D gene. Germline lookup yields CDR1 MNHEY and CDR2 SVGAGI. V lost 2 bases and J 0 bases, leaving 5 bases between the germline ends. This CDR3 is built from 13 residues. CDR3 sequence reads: CASSYRDSYEQYF. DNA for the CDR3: TGTGCCAGCAGTTACAGGGACTCCTACGAGCAGTACTTC.

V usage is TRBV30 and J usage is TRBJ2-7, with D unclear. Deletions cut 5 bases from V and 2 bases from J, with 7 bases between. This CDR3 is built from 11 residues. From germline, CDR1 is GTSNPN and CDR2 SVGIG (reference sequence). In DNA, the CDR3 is TGTGCCTGGTTGCGCACCTACGAGCAGTACTTC. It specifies CAWLRTYEQYF.

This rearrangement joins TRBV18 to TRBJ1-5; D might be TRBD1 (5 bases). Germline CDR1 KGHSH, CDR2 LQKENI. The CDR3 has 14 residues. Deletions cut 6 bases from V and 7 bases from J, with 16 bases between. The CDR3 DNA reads TGTGCCAGCTCCGGAGACCTCGGGGCACAGCCCCAGCATTTT. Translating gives CASSGDLGAQPQHF.

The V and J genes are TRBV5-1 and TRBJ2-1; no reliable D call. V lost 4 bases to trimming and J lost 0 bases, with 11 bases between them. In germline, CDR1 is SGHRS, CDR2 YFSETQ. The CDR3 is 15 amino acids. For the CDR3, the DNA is TGCGCCAGCAGCGGAACTCCGGCCTCCTACAATGAGCAGTTCTTC. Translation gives CASSGTPASYNEQFF.

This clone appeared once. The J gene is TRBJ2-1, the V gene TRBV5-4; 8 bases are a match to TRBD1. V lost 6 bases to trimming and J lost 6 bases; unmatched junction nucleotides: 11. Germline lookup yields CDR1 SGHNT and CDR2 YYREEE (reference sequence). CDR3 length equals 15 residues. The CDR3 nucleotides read TGTGCCAGCATGGGAGGTGGACAGGGTACCAATGAGCAGTTCTTC. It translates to CASMGGGQGTNEQFF.

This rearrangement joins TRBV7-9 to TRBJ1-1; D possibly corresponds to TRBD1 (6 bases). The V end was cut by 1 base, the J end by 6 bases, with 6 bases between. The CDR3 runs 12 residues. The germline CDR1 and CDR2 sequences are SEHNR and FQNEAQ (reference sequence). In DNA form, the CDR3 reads TGTGCCAGCAGCTTAGGACAGGCTGAAGCTTTCTTT. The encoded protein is CASSLGQAEAFF.